Detailed here is one T cell receptor (beta chain). Its antigen is undetermined. Losses at the gene ends were 0 bases for V and 7 bases for J; bases not matched to a gene: 7. The V gene's germline CDR1 is LNHNV and CDR2 YYDKDF (reference sequence). This CDR3 contains 15 residues. The treatment denotes: oral pan-JAK inhibitor, 5-10 mg twice daily. The data belong to a study of CD8+ T cells in alopecia areata. On the study more broadly: Treatment with tofacitinib (6 to 18 months) was followed by 6 months off drug.

Sequencing used cDNA as its template, made by extracting RNA and reverse transcribing it. Data came from immunoSEQ multiplex PCR; TCRdb stores just in-frame clones and leaves some out. The repertoire includes some 200,000 clones, roughly 56% of them detected once, and roughly 1.6% sits in the top ten. Overall study results and limits: Links between baseline CD8+ expansion and response need larger treated cohorts. Persistence during tofacitinib was seen for many expanded lesional clones in scalp and blood.

This clonotype was obtained from a human donor with alopecia areata. The genes are TRBV15 and TRBJ2-3, with TRBD1 matching 7 bases. This specimen consisted of CD4+ T cells sorted from blood, obtained at week 4, from a patient treated with tofacitinib. The CDR3 region is CATSRDPQGPYTQYF. CDR3 nucleotides: TGTGCCACCAGCAGAGATCCACAGGGGCCGTATACGCAGTATTTT. The entire variable domain, with the rest obtained from reference TRBV15 and TRBJ2-3, is as follows: DAMVIQNPRYQVTQFGKPVTLSCSQTLNHNVMYWYQQKSSQAPKLLFHYYDKDFNNEADTPDNFQSRRPNTSFCFLDIRSPGLGDTAMYLCATSRDPQGPYTQYFGPGTRLTVL.